The rows below give T cell receptor beta chains drawn from one sample of a study of cytomegalovirus exposure and HLA in healthy donors. Some clones are missing from TCRdb's copy, which holds only in-frame ones; the method was immunoSEQ multiplex PCR. The table lists 26,000 or so clones, 75% to 80% of them singletons. Sample: PBMCs. These receptors were collected from a male donor in good health and CMV-seronegative. Both conserved end residues are trimmed from each CDR3. Fields, in order: J gene, V gene, CDR3 protein.

TRBJ2-3,TRBV7-9,ASSAGHTDTQY
TRBJ2-3,TRBV27,ASSLSLAVTDTQY
TRBJ2-7,TRBV5-6,ASSFRYEQY
TRBJ2-2,TRBV5-1,ASSLNGVDTGELF
TRBJ2-1,TRBV7-9,ASSHGQPEQF
TRBJ1-2,TRBV21-1,ASSTPGVYYGYT
TRBJ2-7,TRBV27,ASSSRTSGSSYEQY
TRBJ2-7,TRBV5-1,ASTTGQGATYEQY
TRBJ2-7,TRBV7-9,SSSLAGERTDTYEQY
TRBJ2-1,TRBV7-8,ASSLSAGGYDEQF
TRBJ2-7,TRBV4-1,ASSQRIDSSYEQY
TRBJ2-1,TRBV25-1,ASSGQGPEQF
TRBJ1-1,TRBV7-9,ASSLVGLNTEAF
TRBJ2-1,TRBV18,ASSPLNSPSYNEQF
TRBJ2-3,TRBV27,ASSVLAGGSTDTQY
TRBJ2-1,TRBV2,ASSEYQGRQF
TRBJ2-1,TRBV7-6,ASSLERRGASYNEQF
TRBJ1-4,TRBV4-3,ASSPWTGLGEKLF
TRBJ2-5,TRBV29-1,SVGGRETQY
TRBJ2-3,TRBV28,ASSFSLSSTDTQY
TRBJ1-2,TRBV6-5,ASSYAAQGFYGYT
TRBJ1-4,TRBV7-9,ASSSSGQGRDEKLF
TRBJ2-7,TRBV11-2,ASKREARSYEQY
TRBJ1-1,TRBV6-6,ASSLAAMNTEAF
TRBJ2-3,TRBV4-3,ASSQQRGGADTQY
TRBJ2-5,TRBV9,ASSVQEGRETQY
TRBJ2-1,TRBV28,ASFLPLSGADYNEQF
TRBJ2-7,TRBV7-9,ASGGGGPSRYEQY
TRBJ1-1,TRBV7-2,ASSLEYGVGAF
TRBJ2-1,TRBV30,AGAYVEQF
TRBJ1-3,TRBV6-5,ASSHGGNTIY
TRBJ2-3,TRBV7-2,ASSSAGVAGASDTQY
TRBJ2-5,TRBV4-1,ASSQEGVTQY
TRBJ2-3,TRBV2,ASRQEADTQY
TRBJ2-6,TRBV2,ASTEGGAGANVLT
TRBJ2-5,TRBV5-4,ASSFLGEETQY
TRBJ2-1,TRBV27,ASSSTGKSSYNEQF
TRBJ2-1,TRBV11-2,ASSLGGLALSYNEQF
TRBJ2-2,TRBV7-9,ASSLRDTGELF
TRBJ2-5,TRBV27,ASSTEGLAGGPETQY